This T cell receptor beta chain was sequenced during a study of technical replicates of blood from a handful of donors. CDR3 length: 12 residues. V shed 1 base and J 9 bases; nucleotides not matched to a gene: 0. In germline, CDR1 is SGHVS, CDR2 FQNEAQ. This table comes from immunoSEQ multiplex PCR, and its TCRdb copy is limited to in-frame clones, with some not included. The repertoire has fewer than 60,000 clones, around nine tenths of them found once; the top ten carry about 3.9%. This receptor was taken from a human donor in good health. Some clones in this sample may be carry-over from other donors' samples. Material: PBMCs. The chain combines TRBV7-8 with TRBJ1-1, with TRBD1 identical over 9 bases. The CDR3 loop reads CASSLDRGQAFF. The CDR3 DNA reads TGTGCCAGCAGCTTAGACAGGGGGCAAGCTTTCTTT.